The sequence of this T cell receptor (beta chain) was determined in a study of blood T cell repertoires in COVID-19. Study summary: The origin of the acute and convalescent COVID-19 samples was the United States, Italy and Spain. From T cells, B-cell-depleted T cells, or PBMCs came the material, which was cDNA or gDNA.

V dropped 1 base and J dropped 7; count of bases not matched to a gene: 4. Germline CDR1 and CDR2: SGHAT and FQNNGV. There are 16 residues in the CDR3. Per the authors' pipeline: Reference gene primer amplification gave estimated nucleated cell counts. This table comes from immunoSEQ multiplex PCR, and its TCRdb copy is limited to in-frame clones, with some not included. The DNA was the basis for D and trimming; V, J and clone size are from that table. The table includes 100,000 to 110,000 clones, more than 75% detected once. Material for sequencing was peripheral blood. This chain links TRBV11-2 with TRBJ2-1, with 13 bases aligning to TRBD2. This TCR was sampled from a human donor in a cohort sampled during active COVID-19. The CDR3 DNA reads as TGTGCCAGCAGCTTAGGACTAGCGGGAGGTTTAAATGAGCAGTTCTTC. Amino acids: CASSLGLAGGLNEQFF.